The 30 T cell receptor beta chains given below trace back to one sample, sequenced in a study of PD-1 blockade in mismatch repair-deficient tumors. Sequencing was performed with immunoSEQ multiplex PCR; in TCRdb, only in-frame clones are kept and a portion is missing. The table shows about 110,000 clones, with over 65% occurring only once. The sample was peripheral blood, taken 60 weeks after starting pembrolizumab. The receptor source for this set is an adult with mismatch repair-deficient cancer.

The chain joins TRBV2 to TRBJ1-2; D gene uncertain. The V end was cut by 7 bases, the J end by 2 bases, with 14 bases between. This CDR3 spans 14 amino acids. Germline V gene sequence: CDR1 SNHLY, CDR2 FYNNEI. This chain's CDR3 is CASIPEVLNYGYTF. The CDR3 DNA sequence: TGTGCCAGCATCCCGGAGGTCTTGAACTATGGCTACACCTTC.

The chain has TRBV4-2 and TRBJ1-1; 8 positions match TRBD1. V was pared by 1 base and J by 4 bases, with 11 bases of the junction left unmatched. Per the germline V gene, CDR1 is LGHNA and CDR2 is YNFKEQ. The CDR3 sequence is 17 residues long. CDR3 in amino acids: CASSQVPTGGAGTEAFF. As DNA, the CDR3 is TGTGCCAGCAGCCAAGTGCCCACAGGGGGGGCGGGCACTGAAGCTTTCTTT.

This rearrangement joins TRBV7-2 to TRBJ2-6; the D is unclear. This CDR3 spans 16 amino acids. CDR1 is SGHTA, CDR2 FQGNSA, per germline. V was cut by 1 base and J by 0 bases, with 7 bases left in between. For the CDR3, the DNA is TGTGCCAGCAGCTTAGAAGGGTCCTCTGGGGCCAACGTCCTGACTTTC. This encodes CASSLEGSSGANVLTF.

This rearrangement joins TRBV5-4 to TRBJ2-7; the D gene is possibly TRBD1 (6 bases). The CDR3 sequence is 14 residues long. Trimming took off 4 bases at V and 2 bases at J, with 13 bases between the two ends. Germline CDR1 and CDR2: SGHNT and YYREEE (reference sequence). The chain's CDR3 is CASSPEGQPYEQYF. The CDR3 DNA sequence: TGTGCCAGCAGCCCTGAAGGACAGCCCTACGAGCAGTACTTC.

The chain recombines TRBV19 with TRBJ1-1; the D is unclear. The CDR3 runs 15 residues. Germline V gene sequence: CDR1 LNHDA, CDR2 SQIVND (reference sequence). Trimming shortened V by 6 bases and J by 10 bases, and 24 bases separated the two germline ends. CDR3 protein: CASRDPISTGVRAFF. In nucleotides, the CDR3 is TGTGCCAGTAGGGATCCAATCTCGACCGGCGTGAGAGCTTTCTTT.

This rearrangement joins TRBV29-1 to TRBJ2-2; D unresolved. From germline, CDR1 is SQVTM and CDR2 ANQGSEA. The CDR3 is 14 amino acids. The V end was cut by 2 bases, the J end by 2 bases, with 9 bases between. In DNA, the CDR3 is TGCAGCGTTGAACTCCCTAAAAACACCGGGGAGCTGTTTTTT. Protein: CSVELPKNTGELFF.

In its sample, this clone was seen once. This chain joins TRBV6-5 and TRBJ2-5; D might be TRBD2 (5 bases). The DNA end is a closer match to TRBJ2-7, so the J assignment may be wrong. The germline V gene has CDR1 MNHEY and CDR2 SVGAGI. The CDR3 loop spans 15 amino acids. This chain's CDR3 is CASSYSGRSSYEQYF. The CDR3 bases are TGTGCCAGCAGTTACTCGGGGAGAAGCTCCTACGAGCAGTACTTC.

The rearrangement uses TRBV5-8 and TRBJ2-3, with 10 bases that match TRBD2. The length of the CDR3 is 17 residues. J gave up 1 base and V 3 bases, and 8 bases lay outside the gene matches. Germline assignment: CDR1 SGHTS and CDR2 YDEGEE. The CDR3 is CASSSTLLAGGTDTQYF. The CDR3 DNA follows: TGTGCCAGCAGCTCGACCCTTCTAGCGGGAGGCACAGATACGCAGTATTTT.

The CDR3 nucleotides read TGTGCCAGCAGCTTCCGGGGGCAGAACACTGAAGCTTTCTTT. Protein: CASSFRGQNTEAFF. The rearrangement joins TRBV7-2 to TRBJ1-1; a possible D gene is TRBD1 (6 bases). CDR1 SGHTA and CDR2 FQGNSA come from the germline V gene. V was trimmed by 3 bases and J by 1 base, leaving 9 bases between them. The CDR3 spans 14 residues.

The chain has TRBV11-2 and TRBJ2-2; 7 bases fit TRBD2. Germline loops: CDR1 SGHAT, CDR2 FQNNGV. The CDR3 sequence is 15 residues long. The trim removed 5 bases at V and 1 base at J, leaving 4 bases unmatched. For the CDR3, the DNA is TGTGCCAGCAGCACCGGGACTAAGAACACCGGGGAGCTGTTTTTT. Residues: CASSTGTKNTGELFF.

This chain connects TRBV9 to TRBJ1-5; D unclear. CDR3 length: 15 amino acids. Germline assignment: CDR1 SGDLS and CDR2 YYNGEE. The ends were cut back, 3 bases at V and 0 bases at J, with 10 bases in the middle. The CDR3 loop reads CASSAGWGSNQPQHF. In DNA form, the CDR3 reads TGTGCCAGCAGCGCCGGATGGGGTAGCAATCAGCCCCAGCATTTT.

This clone was counted once. The chain recombines TRBV9 with TRBJ1-1; unclear D gene. V was pared by 4 bases and J by 1 base, with 11 bases between. This CDR3 spans 14 amino acids. Germline CDR1 SGDLS, CDR2 YYNGEE. The CDR3, as DNA: TGTGCCAGCAGCCCTACGCTGGGGAACACTGAAGCTTTCTTT. Protein sequence: CASSPTLGNTEAFF.

The chain carries TRBV7-6 and TRBJ2-7; possibly TRBD2 for D (5 bases). V lost 1 base and J lost 0, with 13 bases in between. CDR1 and CDR2 from the germline V gene are SGHVS and FNYEAQ. The CDR3 is 16 residues long. The CDR3 DNA follows: TGTGCCAGCAGCTTAGGGGTTGCGGGCCGCTCCTACGAGCAGTACTTC. The encoded protein is CASSLGVAGRSYEQYF.

The chain uses TRBV6-5 and TRBJ2-5, with a possible D match to TRBD1 (7 bases). Germline CDR1 and CDR2: MNHEY and SVGAGI. The CDR3 loop spans 15 amino acids. The V end was cut by 2 bases, the J end by 5 bases, with 15 bases between. In DNA, the CDR3 is TGTGCCAGCAGTTACGCGGGACAGACGCGGGAGACCCAGTACTTC. This gives the protein CASSYAGQTRETQYF.

This chain joins TRBV7-8 and TRBJ2-1, with TRBD2 as a possible D gene (6 bases). Per germline, CDR1 SGHVS and CDR2 FQNEAQ. This CDR3 has 15 residues. V was clipped by 2 bases and J by 0 bases, with 8 bases between them. The CDR3 reads CASSLRESSYNEQFF. CDR3 bases: TGTGCCAGCAGCTTACGGGAGAGCTCCTACAATGAGCAGTTCTTC. The entire variable domain, with the rest obtained from reference TRBV7-8 and TRBJ2-1, is as follows: GAGVSQSPRYKVAKRGQDVALRCDPISGHVSLFWYQQALGQGPEFLTYFQNEAQLDKSGLPSDRFFAERPEGSVSTLKIQRTQQEDSAVYLCASSLRESSYNEQFFGPGTRLTVL.

V usage is TRBV7-9 and J usage is TRBJ1-5; D unclear. This CDR3 has 15 amino acids. Trimming took off 3 bases at V and 2 bases at J, with 11 bases between the two ends. CDR1 and CDR2 (germline): SEHNR, FQNEAQ (reference sequence). The CDR3 here is CASSLGFQGNQPQHF. The DNA of the CDR3 is TGTGCCAGCAGCTTGGGGTTCCAAGGCAATCAGCCCCAGCATTTT.

In this sample, this clone turned up a few times. The rearrangement links TRBV10-3 to TRBJ2-2; TRBD2 matches 9 bases. V trimming: 5 bases; J trimming: 5 bases; junction bases outside the gene matches: 3. Germline lookup yields CDR1 ENHRY and CDR2 SYGVKD. This CDR3 has 14 amino acids. The CDR3 sequence is CAISQREDTGELFF. The CDR3 DNA is TGTGCCATCAGTCAGCGGGAGGATACCGGGGAGCTGTTTTTT.

The chain recombines TRBV7-2 with TRBJ2-3; 10 bases map to TRBD2. The length of the CDR3 is 17 residues. V was clipped by 0 bases and J by 4 bases; unmatched bases: 7. CDR1 SGHTA and CDR2 FQGNSA come from the germline V gene. This CDR3 is CASSLATSGIGADTQYF. The CDR3 region has the DNA TGTGCCAGCAGCTTAGCCACTAGCGGGATTGGAGCAGATACGCAGTATTTT.

The chain combines TRBV27 with TRBJ2-5, with TRBD1 identical over 8 bases. This CDR3 has 15 residues. CDR1 MNHEY and CDR2 SMNVEV come from the germline V gene (reference sequence). Trimming removed 4 bases from V and 4 bases from J; junction bases left unmatched: 8. This CDR3 reads CASSSDRDFSETQYF. The DNA of the CDR3 is TGTGCCAGCAGTTCGGACAGGGATTTCTCAGAGACCCAGTACTTC.

This clone is a singleton in its sample. The genes are TRBV19 and TRBJ2-1; 8 bases match TRBD2. The V and J ends lost 4 bases and 8 bases, in that order; junction bases with no gene match: 13. There are 16 residues in the CDR3. The V gene's germline CDR1 is LNHDA and CDR2 SQIVND (reference sequence). The CDR3 loop reads CASSKGTSGSFYEQFF. DNA for the CDR3: TGTGCCAGTAGTAAGGGCACCAGCGGGAGTTTTTATGAGCAGTTCTTC.

V and J are TRBV27 and TRBJ2-2, with D possibly being TRBD1 or TRBD2 (5 bases each). The V gene's germline CDR1 is MNHEY and CDR2 SMNVEV (reference sequence). The V gene lost 6 bases and the J gene lost 0 bases, with 14 bases spanning the gap. This CDR3 is built from 16 residues. The CDR3: CASRKLGTANTGELFF. For the CDR3, the DNA is TGTGCCAGCAGAAAACTTGGGACGGCGAACACCGGGGAGCTGTTTTTT.

This clone has only one observation. This sequence joins TRBV19 and TRBJ2-7, with 7 bases that match TRBD1. The CDR3 loop spans 15 amino acids. Unmatched junction bases numbered 4, after V lost 1 base and J lost 1 base. Germline CDR1 is LNHDA and CDR2 is SQIVND (reference sequence). This chain's CDR3 is CASSIGDSASYEQYF. CDR3 nucleotides: TGTGCCAGTAGTATAGGGGACAGCGCGTCCTACGAGCAGTACTTC.

The chain employs TRBV30 and TRBJ2-5, with D possibly matching TRBD1 (6 bases). Trimming shortened V by 1 base and J by 5 bases, and 11 bases separated the two germline ends. Germline CDR1 is GTSNPN and CDR2 is SVGIG (reference sequence). This CDR3 has 13 amino acids. The CDR3 DNA follows: TGTGCCTGGAGTGAAGGGGGAAGCGAGACCCAGTACTTC. This codes for CAWSEGGSETQYF.

J is TRBJ2-2 and V is TRBV4-2, with a weak D call TRBD2 (6 bases). The V end was cut by 3 bases, the J end by 7 bases, with 21 bases between. Germline V gene lookup returns CDR1 LGHNA and CDR2 YNFKEQ. The CDR3 loop spans 17 amino acids. The CDR3 bases are TGTGCCAGCAGCCAGGAGGGTTCTCCCGATCAGGTCGGGGAGCTGTTTTTT. Protein sequence: CASSQEGSPDQVGELFF.

The chain links TRBV6-5 to TRBJ1-1, with no clear D. V lost 3 bases and J 1 base, leaving 9 bases between the germline ends. The CDR3 length is 14 residues. Germline lookup yields CDR1 MNHEY and CDR2 SVGAGI. CDR3 in amino acids: CASSYSQGNTEAFF. The CDR3 region has the DNA TGTGCCAGCAGTTATAGTCAAGGGAACACTGAAGCTTTCTTT.

V is TRBV12-5 and J is TRBJ2-1; 7 positions agree with TRBD2. The length of the CDR3 is 17 residues. CDR1 is LGHNT, CDR2 FRNRAP, per germline. The V segment lost 0 bases and the J segment 6 bases; nucleotides outside the gene matches: 11. CDR3 loop: CASGLVQGLIMANEQFF. CDR3 bases: TGTGCTAGTGGTTTGGTCCAGGGACTAATTATGGCCAATGAGCAGTTCTTC.

This clone was observed once. V is TRBV11-2 and J is TRBJ2-1; TRBD1 is a possible D gene (5 bases). This CDR3 has 15 residues. CDR1 SGHAT and CDR2 FQNNGV come from the germline V gene. V was trimmed by 6 bases and J by 2 bases, leaving 14 bases between them. Written as DNA, the CDR3 is TGTGCCAGCAGGCAGACAGTCAATACCTACAATGAGCAGTTCTTC. Translating it yields CASRQTVNTYNEQFF.

CDR3 nucleotide sequence: TGTGCCGGAAAGAGCAGGACCAACACCGGGGAGCTGTTTTTT. It specifies CAGKSRTNTGELFF. The V call is TRBV6-5, the J call TRBJ2-2; D gene uncertain. The germline V gene has CDR1 MNHEY and CDR2 SVGAGI. Between the trimmed V and J ends, which lost 11 bases and 2 bases, there was a span of 15 bases. The CDR3 is 14 amino acids.

The rearrangement links TRBV19 to TRBJ2-3; D possibly corresponds to TRBD2 (5 bases). Looked up from germline, CDR1 is LNHDA and CDR2 is SQIVND (reference sequence). This CDR3 is built from 16 residues. Trimming took off 7 bases at V and 0 bases at J, with 17 bases between the two ends. The CDR3 coding sequence is TGTGCCAGTACCACATTTGGAGCGGCCAGCACAGATACGCAGTATTTT. Translated, it gives CASTTFGAASTDTQYF.

J is TRBJ1-1 and V is TRBV18; 7 bases are a match to TRBD1. The ends lost 2 bases at V and 0 bases at J; junction bases unmatched: 3. This CDR3 is 15 amino acids long. Germline CDR1 is KGHSH and CDR2 is LQKENI. CDR3 amino acids: CASSPLTGLNTEAFF. The CDR3 nucleotides read TGTGCCAGCTCACCATTGACAGGGTTGAACACTGAAGCTTTCTTT.